What follows is one TCR beta chain and its context. This specimen belongs to a study of blood T cell repertoires in COVID-19. Study background: From the United States, Italy and Spain came samples of acute and convalescent COVID-19.

Trimming stripped 6 bases from V and 5 bases from J, with 17 bases between. Germline CDR1 and CDR2: MNHEY and SMNVEV (reference sequence). The CDR3 spans 15 residues. Original processing notes: Reference gene primer amplification yielded estimated nucleated cell counts. The data were produced by immunoSEQ multiplex PCR, yet TCRdb's version contains in-frame clones alone and is incomplete. V and J calls and clone size are those listed in that table; D and trimming were worked out from the DNA. The sample holds about 670,000 clones, about 90% seen once. Sequenced material: peripheral blood. This sequence joins TRBV27 and TRBJ1-3; D is perhaps TRBD1 (5 bases). This clonotype was sampled from a woman between 18 and 29 years old with acute or convalescent COVID-19. The CDR3 nucleotides are TGTGCCAGCAGCCCCCGGGTCGGGGGAAGAAACACCATATATTTT. It codes for CASSPRVGGRNTIYF.